Listed here are 20 T cell receptor beta chains from one sample, sequenced in a study of OX40 agonist ivuxolimab in advanced cancers. The method was immunoSEQ multiplex PCR; TCRdb's version includes in-frame clones alone and lacks a portion of them. The sample yields about 76,000 clones, around 90% seen once. The material sequenced was CD4+ or CD8+ T cells sorted from blood, taken in a trial of the OX40 agonist ivuxolimab. The receptors were gathered from an adult with an advanced solid tumor such as melanoma, head and neck, liver or kidney cancer.

The genes are TRBV9 and TRBJ1-1, with D uncertain. This CDR3 is built from 15 residues. V gave up 5 bases and J gave up 3 bases, with 17 bases separating them. Germline V gene data show CDR1 as SGDLS and CDR2 as YYNGEE. CDR3 in DNA: TGTGCCAGCAGTCTAACGCAAAACGAGGACACTGAAGCTTTCTTT. Protein: CASSLTQNEDTEAFF.

CDR3 nucleotide sequence: TGTGCCAGCAGCAAAAGCTCAAGGGAATCCACAGATACGCAGTATTTT. This gives the protein CASSKSSRESTDTQYF. This chain connects TRBV7-9 to TRBJ2-3; no clear D. Deletions cut 5 bases from V and 2 bases from J, with 17 bases between. The CDR3 totals 16 residues. Germline V gene sequence: CDR1 SEHNR, CDR2 FQNEAQ (reference sequence).

This clone appeared once. V gene TRBV28 combines with J gene TRBJ1-5; D may be TRBD1 (6 bases). Germline CDR1 is MDHEN and CDR2 is SYDVKM. The V end lost 5 bases, the J end lost 7 bases, and 12 bases lay between the germline ends. This CDR3 has 13 amino acids. CDR3 residues: CASSKTGGQPQHF. The CDR3 DNA is TGTGCCAGCAGTAAGACAGGTGGGCAGCCCCAGCATTTT.

For the CDR3, the DNA is TGTGCCAGCAGTGACTCGTCGGCCGGGGAGCTGTTTTTT. Protein sequence: CASSDSSAGELFF. V gene TRBV6-4 combines with J gene TRBJ2-2; D ambiguous. This CDR3 contains 13 residues. The germline gives CDR1 MRHNA, CDR2 SNTAGT. V was trimmed by 0 bases and J by 6 bases, leaving 5 bases between them.

The chain joins TRBV6-6 to TRBJ1-5; possibly TRBD1 for D (5 bases). V lost 4 bases, J lost 6 bases, and 10 bases lay in between. The germline V gene encodes CDR1 MNHNY and CDR2 SVGAGI (reference sequence). The CDR3 is 13 residues long. The CDR3 DNA follows: TGTGCCAGCAGTTCTCCAGGGTCTCAGCCCCAGCATTTT. This codes for CASSSPGSQPQHF.

The chain uses TRBV2 and TRBJ2-7; 7 nucleotides line up with TRBD1. CDR1 is SNHLY and CDR2 is FYNNEI in the germline V gene. The CDR3 contains 12 residues. V lost 4 bases to trimming and J lost 4 bases; unmatched junction nucleotides: 1. The CDR3 bases are TGTGCCAGCAGTGGACAGGGATACGAGCAGTACGTC. Its translation: CASSGQGYEQYV.

This sequence joins TRBV29-1 and TRBJ1-2; D is possibly TRBD1 (6 bases). Germline assignment: CDR1 SQVTM and CDR2 ANQGSEA. This CDR3 contains 13 residues. The V end lost 3 bases, the J end lost 0 bases, and 8 bases lay between the germline ends. CDR3 loop: CSVDQGTNYGYTF. The CDR3 coding sequence is TGCAGCGTTGATCAGGGGACTAACTATGGCTACACCTTC.

The genes are TRBV19 and TRBJ1-3; D remains unclear. Germline V gene lookup returns CDR1 LNHDA and CDR2 SQIVND (reference sequence). V was pared by 6 bases and J by 0 bases, with 15 bases between. CDR3 length equals 16 residues. The CDR3 is CASSTNSARSGNTIYF. CDR3 nucleotide sequence: TGTGCCAGTAGCACGAACAGCGCGCGCTCTGGAAACACCATATATTTT.

Here the CDR3 reads CASSPRVPTGELFF. The DNA of the CDR3 is TGTGCCAGCAGTCCCCGGGTTCCCACCGGGGAGCTGTTTTTT. This chain links TRBV6-5 with TRBJ2-2; no reliable D call. Germline values: CDR1 MNHEY, CDR2 SVGAGI. Trimming stripped 5 bases from V and 4 bases from J, with 11 bases between. The CDR3 contains 14 residues.

This clone was counted once. The CDR3 bases are TGCGCCAGCAGCGCACAGGGTTGGACAGATACGCAGTATTTT. Encoded protein: CASSAQGWTDTQYF. This chain links TRBV4-3 with TRBJ2-3; a weak D match, TRBD1 (6 bases). The CDR3 totals 14 residues. Germline V lookup: CDR1 LGHNA, CDR2 YSLEER. The V gene lost 5 bases and the J gene lost 3 bases, with 12 bases spanning the gap.

V usage is TRBV18 and J usage is TRBJ1-3; unclear D gene. V lost 6 bases and J 10 bases, leaving 16 bases between the germline ends. The CDR3 runs to 13 residues. Germline V gives CDR1 KGHSH, CDR2 LQKENI. CDR3 in amino acids: CASSEAADRTIYF. In nucleotides, the CDR3 is TGTGCCAGCTCTGAGGCGGCGGACCGGACCATATATTTT.

This clone was seen once. J is TRBJ2-5 and V is TRBV7-2, with 11 positions matching TRBD2. V gave up 4 bases and J gave up 8 bases; unmatched junction bases: 6. Germline assignment: CDR1 SGHTA and CDR2 FQGNSA. The CDR3 is 14 residues long. The CDR3 DNA follows: TGTGCCAGCAGCTACGGGACTAGCGGCCTAACCCAGTACTTC. Amino acid sequence: CASSYGTSGLTQYF.

This rearrangement joins TRBV12-2 to TRBJ2-3. TRBV12-2 is a recognized pseudogene. The CDR3 is made up of 17 amino acids. The CDR3 region is CASRPLPGGHCADTQYF. The CDR3 bases are TGTGCAAGTCGCCCACTCCCCGGGGGCCATTGTGCAGATACGCAGTATTTT.

The gene calls are TRBV19 and TRBJ1-2; D remains ambiguous. V lost 1 base and J lost 1, with 7 bases in between. Germline V lookup: CDR1 LNHDA, CDR2 SQIVND (reference sequence). The CDR3 is 14 amino acids. CDR3 bases: TGTGCCAGTAGTATAGGGACGTTTAACTATGGCTACACCTTC. It yields the protein CASSIGTFNYGYTF.

The V call is TRBV4-2, the J call TRBJ2-5; 7 bases are shared with TRBD2. The J call is uncertain, as TRBJ2-7 better fits the DNA end. Germline V CDR1 and CDR2: LGHNA, YNFKEQ. The length of the CDR3 is 15 residues. The chain's CDR3 is CASSQGEGTYYEQYF. The DNA for the CDR3 is TGTGCCAGCAGCCAAGGGGAGGGGACTTACTACGAGCAGTACTTC.

This clone has only one observation. This rearrangement joins TRBV6-1 to TRBJ2-4; D may be TRBD1 (6 bases). Per germline, CDR1 MNHNS and CDR2 SASEGT. With 6 bases removed from V and 1 base from J, the gap between germline ends came to 10 bases. This CDR3 comprises 14 residues. The DNA of the CDR3 is TGTGCCAGCAGCGGACAGTTGGCCAAAAACATTCAGTACTTC. It encodes CASSGQLAKNIQYF.

The chain uses TRBV7-2 and TRBJ2-7; weak D call: TRBD2 (5 bases). The V gene's germline CDR1 is SGHTA and CDR2 FQGNSA. The CDR3 extends over 15 amino acids. V was shortened by 1 base and J by 0 bases, with 10 bases between the two germline ends. CDR3 in DNA: TGTGCCAGCAGCTTAGGGGCCGGGGACTCCTACGAGCAGTACTTC. Encoded protein: CASSLGAGDSYEQYF.

The rearrangement joins TRBV4-3 to TRBJ1-6; TRBD1 might be the D (5 bases). The CDR3 sequence is 17 residues long. Germline CDR1 reads LGHNA; CDR2 reads YSLEER. With 4 bases removed from V and 5 bases from J, the gap between germline ends came to 18 bases. CDR3 region: CASSREQGSIHNSPLHF. The CDR3 DNA reads as TGCGCCAGCAGCCGAGAGCAGGGATCGATCCATAATTCACCCCTCCACTTT.

This rearrangement joins TRBV7-7 to TRBJ2-1; D may correspond to TRBD1 or TRBD2 (6 bases each). The germline gives CDR1 SSHAT, CDR2 FNYEAQ (reference sequence). V was pared by 5 bases and J by 0 bases, with 14 bases between. The CDR3 consists of 16 residues. CDR3 amino acids: CASSPISGASYNEQFF. The CDR3 DNA reads as TGTGCCAGCAGCCCTATTTCGGGGGCCTCCTACAATGAGCAGTTCTTC.

The CDR3 sequence: CASSLTPFSYEQYF. The CDR3 coding sequence is TGTGCCAGCAGCCTTACGCCGTTTTCCTACGAGCAGTACTTC. The chain is built from TRBV28 and TRBJ2-7, with D unclear. V lost 6 bases to trimming and J lost 1 base, with 13 bases between them. The CDR3 has 14 residues. CDR1 is MDHEN, CDR2 SYDVKM, per germline.